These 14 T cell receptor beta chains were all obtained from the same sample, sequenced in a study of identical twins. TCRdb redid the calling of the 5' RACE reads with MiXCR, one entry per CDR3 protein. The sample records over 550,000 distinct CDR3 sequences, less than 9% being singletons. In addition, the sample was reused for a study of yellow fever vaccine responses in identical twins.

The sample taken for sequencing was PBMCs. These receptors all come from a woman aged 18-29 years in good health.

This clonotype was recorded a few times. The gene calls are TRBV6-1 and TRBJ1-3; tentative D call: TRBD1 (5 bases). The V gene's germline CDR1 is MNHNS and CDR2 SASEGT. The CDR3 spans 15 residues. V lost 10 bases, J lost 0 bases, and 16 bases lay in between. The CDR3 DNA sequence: TGTGCCACCACACCGGACACGATCTCTGGAAACACCATATATTTT. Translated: CATTPDTISGNTIYF.

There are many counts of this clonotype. This CDR3 is CASLQGADTEAFF. CDR3 nucleotides: TGTGCCAGTCTACAGGGGGCAGACACTGAAGCTTTCTTT. The chain uses TRBV12-3 or TRBV12-4 and TRBJ1-1; 9 bases match TRBD1. The V segment lost 9 bases and the J segment 3 bases; nucleotides outside the gene matches: 5. This CDR3 has 13 residues.

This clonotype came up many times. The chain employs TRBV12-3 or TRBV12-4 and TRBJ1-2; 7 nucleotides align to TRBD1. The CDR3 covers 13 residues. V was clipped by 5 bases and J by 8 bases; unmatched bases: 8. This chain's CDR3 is CASSPDRIYGYTF. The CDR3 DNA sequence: TGTGCCAGCAGTCCGGACAGGATTTACGGCTACACCTTC.

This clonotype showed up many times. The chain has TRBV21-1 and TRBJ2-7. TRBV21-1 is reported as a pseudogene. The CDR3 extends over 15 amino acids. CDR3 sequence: CASSKRDRSSYEQYV. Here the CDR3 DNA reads TGTGCCAGCAGCAAACGTGACAGAAGCTCCTACGAGCAGTACGTC.

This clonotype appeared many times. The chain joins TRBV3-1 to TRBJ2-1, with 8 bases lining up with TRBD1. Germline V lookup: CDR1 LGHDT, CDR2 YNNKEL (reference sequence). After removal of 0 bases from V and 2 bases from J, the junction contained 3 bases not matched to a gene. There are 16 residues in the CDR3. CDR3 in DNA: TGTGCCAGCAGCCAAGATGACAGGGGACCCTACAATGAGCAGTTCTTC. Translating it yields CASSQDDRGPYNEQFF.

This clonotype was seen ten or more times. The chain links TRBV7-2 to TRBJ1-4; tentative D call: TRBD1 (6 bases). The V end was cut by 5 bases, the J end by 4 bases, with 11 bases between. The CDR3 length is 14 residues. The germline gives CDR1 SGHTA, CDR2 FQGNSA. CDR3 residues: CASSPGHINEKLFF. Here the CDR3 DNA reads TGTGCCAGCAGCCCGGGACATATTAATGAAAAACTGTTTTTT.

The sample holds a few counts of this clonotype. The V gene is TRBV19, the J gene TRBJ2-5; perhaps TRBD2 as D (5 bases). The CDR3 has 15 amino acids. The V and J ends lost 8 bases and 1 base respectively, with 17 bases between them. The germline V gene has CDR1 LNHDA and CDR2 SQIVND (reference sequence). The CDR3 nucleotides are TGTGCCAGTGGCAACTACGGGAACACCCAAGAGACCCAGTACTTC. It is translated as CASGNYGNTQETQYF.

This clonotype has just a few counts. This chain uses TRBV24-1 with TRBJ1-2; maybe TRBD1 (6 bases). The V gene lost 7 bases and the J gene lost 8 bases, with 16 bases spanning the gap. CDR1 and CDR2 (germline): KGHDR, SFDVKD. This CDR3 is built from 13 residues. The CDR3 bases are TGTGCCACCAGCGATAGGGGGGCGCGAGGCTACACCTTC. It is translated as CATSDRGARGYTF.

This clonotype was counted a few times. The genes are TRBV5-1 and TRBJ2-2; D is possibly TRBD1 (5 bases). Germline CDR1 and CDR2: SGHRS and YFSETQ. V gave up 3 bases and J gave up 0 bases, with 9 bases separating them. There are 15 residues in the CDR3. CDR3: CASSYRTTNTGELFF. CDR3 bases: TGCGCCAGCAGCTACCGGACAACGAACACCGGGGAGCTGTTTTTT.

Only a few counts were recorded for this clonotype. DNA for the CDR3: TGTGCCAGCAGTTTATATGTGGCGGGAGGGATTCATGAGCAGTTCTTC. It is translated as CASSLYVAGGIHEQFF. The chain carries TRBV28 and TRBJ2-1; 9 bases fit TRBD2. V lost 1 base and J lost 8; bases outside the gene matches: 9. The germline CDR1 and CDR2 sequences are MDHEN and SYDVKM. The CDR3 totals 16 residues.

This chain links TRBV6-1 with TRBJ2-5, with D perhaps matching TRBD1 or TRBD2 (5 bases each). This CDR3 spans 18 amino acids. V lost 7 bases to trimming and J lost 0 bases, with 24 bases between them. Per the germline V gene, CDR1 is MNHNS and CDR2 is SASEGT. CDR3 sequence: CASNPSPGARGYQETQYF. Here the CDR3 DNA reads TGTGCCAGCAACCCATCCCCCGGGGCACGAGGGTACCAAGAGACCCAGTACTTC.

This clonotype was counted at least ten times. CDR3 loop: CASSLGSSGTGGGRYGYTF. In DNA form, the CDR3 reads TGTGCCAGCAGCTTAGGATCGTCCGGGACAGGGGGCGGGAGGTATGGCTACACCTTC. The chain uses TRBV7-8 and TRBJ1-2, with 12 positions matching TRBD1. This CDR3 has 19 amino acids. Germline values: CDR1 SGHVS, CDR2 FQNEAQ. Germline trimming cut 1 base from V and 5 bases from J; bases unmatched to any gene: 14.

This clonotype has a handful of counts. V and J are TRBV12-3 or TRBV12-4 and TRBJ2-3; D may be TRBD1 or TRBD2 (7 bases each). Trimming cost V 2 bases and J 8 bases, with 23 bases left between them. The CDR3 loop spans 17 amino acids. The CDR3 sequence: CASSLFPASPGGGTQYF. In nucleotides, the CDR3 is TGTGCCAGCAGTTTATTCCCCGCTAGCCCAGGGGGGGGTACGCAGTATTTT.

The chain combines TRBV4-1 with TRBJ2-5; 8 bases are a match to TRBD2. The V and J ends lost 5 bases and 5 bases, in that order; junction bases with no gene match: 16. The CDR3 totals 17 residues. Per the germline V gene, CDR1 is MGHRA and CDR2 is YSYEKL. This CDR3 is CASSSPGGRLRRETQYF. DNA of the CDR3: TGCGCCAGCAGCTCTCCGGGGGGGCGATTACGGAGGGAGACCCAGTACTTC.